Listed below are T cell receptor beta chains from one sample, sequenced in a study of identical twins. TCRdb itself ran the 5' RACE reads through MiXCR, one entry per CDR3 protein. The table includes roughly 570,000 distinct CDR3 sequences, 9.6% detected once. This same sample was also part of a study on yellow fever vaccine responses in identical twins.

Source material: PBMCs. These receptors all come from a young woman in good health. Both conserved end residues are part of each CDR3. The D gene is left open where the match is weak. Not all rows give a size; the values are once, few, many and, for expanded clones, a class.

d_gene,j_gene,v_gene,abundance,CDR3nt,CDR3aa
-,TRBJ2-4,TRBV7-6,-,TGTGCCAGCAGCCCTCTCGGCGCCAAAAACATTCAGTACTTC,CASSPLGAKNIQYF
-,TRBJ2-7,TRBV7-9,many,TGTGCCAGCGGGGATGGCTCCTACGAGCAGTACTTC,CASGDGSYEQYF
-,TRBJ2-2,TRBV7-9,-,TGTGCCAGCAGCCCCCTAGGGGCGGGGGCGAACACCGGAGAGCTGTTTTTT,CASSPLGAGANTGELFF
TRBD1,TRBJ2-7,TRBV4-2,-,TGTGCCAGCAGCCAAGATACGGGGACAGGGGGCTACGAGCAGTACTTC,CASSQDTGTGGYEQYF
TRBD1,TRBJ1-5,TRBV24-1,many,TGTGCCACCAGTGACTCCGGGACAGATTACAATCAGCCCCAGCATTTT,CATSDSGTDYNQPQHF
TRBD2,TRBJ2-3,TRBV20-1,many,TGCAGTGCTCTCACCGGGACTGGGAGGGCTGATACGCAGTATTTT,CSALTGTGRADTQYF
-,TRBJ2-3,TRBV20-1,-,TGCAGTGCTAGTTCATTAGCGGACACAGATACGCAGTATTTT,CSASSLADTDTQYF
-,TRBJ1-1,TRBV29-1,many,TGCAGCGTATGGGGGGGGAACACTGAAGCTTTCTTT,CSVWGGNTEAFF
TRBD1,TRBJ2-7,TRBV9,many,TGTGCCAGCAGCCCCCGACAGGGCAACGAGCAGTACTTC,CASSPRQGNEQYF
-,TRBJ1-5,TRBV29-1,many,TGCAGCGTTGCGAGCGGAGTTCCCGATCAGCCCCAGCATTTT,CSVASGVPDQPQHF
TRBD1,TRBJ2-1,TRBV7-9,few,TGTGCCAGCAGCCCTACTCCGGGACAGGGGGCAACGAATGAGCAGTTCTTC,CASSPTPGQGATNEQFF